This T cell receptor (beta chain) was identified during a study of cytomegalovirus exposure and HLA in healthy donors (dated by TCRdb to the late 2010s). With regard to the full study: According to an earlier analysis of 550 to 700 of the donors, about 179 million T cells yielded approximately 120 million unique TCR beta sequences and about 300 Gb of sequence data. An early release covering roughly 580 HLA-typed donors comprised approximately 300 gigabases of sequencing data and roughly 85 million unique TCR sequences. Of the approximately 400 genotyped donors, 70% to 90% were placed in the genetic ancestry cluster associated with self-reported Caucasian donors. The study was designed to test whether signatures of past pathogen exposure could be identified by cataloging public T cell receptors. Using immunosequencing, the study profiled T cell repertoires from around 670 subjects and related those repertoires to cytomegalovirus serostatus. Along with the roughly 700-subject first cohort, a separate validation cohort of some 130 different subjects was used. To predict cytomegalovirus infection status, the study brought together high-throughput TCR immunosequencing, statistical association of individual TCRs with disease status, and machine learning. A later analysis re-examined previously published TCR beta repertoires from more than 650 donors and added high-resolution HLA genotyping to investigate patterns of TCR occurrence. Rather than drawing on any new phenotypic data, the later analysis identified candidate immune exposures from TCR beta sequences and the way those sequences occurred across donors. In an earlier analysis of roughly 580 of the donors, high-throughput TCR beta sequencing was used to judge whether each TCR beta V gene segment behaved as functional or pseudogenic. Alongside the repertoire data, information on donor age, sex, ethnicity and CMV serostatus was compiled. A later genetic analysis took genome-wide SNP genotypes for about three fifths of the 666 donors and used that subset as a discovery cohort. All discovery cohort repertoires had been generated on a single sequencing platform. Class I and class II HLA loci were covered by the typing at four-digit resolution. The number of donors typed differed by locus, with about 629-640 for A, B, C, DRB1 and DQB1, roughly 520 for DQA1, 606 for DPA1, and some 470 for DPB1. About 5 DR-DQ haplotypes were handled as single units for association and clustering, since linkage in the cohort was strong. Across under 500 genotyped donors of the cohort, an average of approximately 240,000 unique TCR beta nucleotide sequences per donor were sequenced, and 15% to 20% of those sequences were non-productive. What the study reported, not specific to this receptor: Several of the top co-occurrence clusters appeared to be linked to parvovirus B19, influenza, CMV and Epstein-Barr virus, according to a later analysis. Correlated functional status among segregating V segments might be attributable to linkage disequilibrium, but an unknown experimental factor could not be ruled out. In the study, approximately 150 TCR beta chains were listed as associated with cytomegalovirus. Only TCR beta chains were sequenced in this cohort, and the absence of alpha or paired-chain data limited detectable features. According to a later genetic analysis, donors in an Asian-associated ancestry cluster had fewer N-insertions in productive TCRs than the roughly 700-donor mean. HLA typing was unavailable for some donors at each locus, so association tests used only the typed subset. A group of highly shared sequence variants was considered likely to be a technical artifact of the sequencing pipeline. The 87-base-pair reads could not distinguish some IMGT-functional V segments, including TRBV6-2 and TRBV6-3, so those segments were excluded. A later analysis found that TCR association rates varied across HLA loci, with DRB1 alleles showing the most associated TCRs and HLA-C alleles the fewest. When HLA alleles, especially DR and DQ, strongly co-occurred, TCR associations were difficult to assign to individual alleles. Presence/absence analyses assumed roughly uniform sequencing depth across donors, an assumption that may not hold. The earlier analysis of 450 to 700 of the donors excluded about 16 rarely observed V segments, including chromosome 9 orphons, because counts were too low. In a later analysis, HLA-associated TCR beta chains showed more clonal expansion and lower generation probabilities than non-associated chains that were equally common. Across donors, most TCR sequences were observed very rarely, whereas some public TCRs were present in many individuals. In vitro tests confirmed that a few of the cytomegalovirus-associated TCR beta chains recognize cytomegalovirus antigens. In an earlier analysis of around 600 of the donors, most TCR beta V segments were observed in productive rearrangements about 90% or about 30% of the time, broadly matching IMGT annotations. It was suggested by the authors that the approach could potentially be generalized to other disease states and immunological phenotypes. A further reported finding was that TCR beta sequences accurately predicted the HLA-A and HLA-B alleles for most subjects in the first cohort. According to a later analysis, most CMV-associated TCR beta chains appeared to be HLA-restricted, and the HLA associations seemed to be driven largely by CMV exposure. V-gene and J-gene trimming of TCR beta chains was associated with a missense DCLRE1C variant in a later genetic analysis, and the association was replicated in an independent cohort. At a false discovery rate of 0.05, a later analysis linked about 16,000 TCR beta sequences to specific HLA alleles. The only immune exposure information available for the cohort was CMV serostatus. The classifier was reported to diagnose cytomegalovirus status with high specificity and sensitivity in both the original and validation cohorts.

As regards this clone: What antigen it recognizes has not been identified. No much larger clonotype is one base removed from it; base qualities were not supplied.

In total, 666 healthy bone marrow donors made up the cohort. At the time of sampling, every cohort member was nominally healthy, though immune exposures that went unrecorded were likely present. The donor tested CMV seronegative and was one of the 352 seronegative cohort members. Every donor gave a peripheral blood sample, and the peripheral blood mononuclear cells from that sample were used for TCR beta sequencing. Genomic DNA was extracted from the blood cell samples with the Qiagen DNeasy Blood Extraction Kit. The library relied on the immunoSEQ multiplex PCR assay. For the multiplex PCR, a mixture combining 60 forward primers for TCR Vbeta segments and 13 reverse primers for TCR Jbeta segments was used. The CDR3 region of rearranged TCR beta genes was amplified from genomic DNA by a multiplex PCR assay. The Illumina HiSeq System was used to sequence the amplified TCR beta libraries as 87-base-pair reads. The authors processed their data as follows. In a later analysis, 70 million to 95 million unique TCR beta chains were counted across the 500 to 850 repertoires, and around 10 million of these chains were shared by at least two donors. To remove PCR and sequencing errors, raw reads were error-corrected and collapsed into unique sequences using a nearest-neighbor algorithm that merged closely related sequences. CDR3 sequences were aligned to IMGT reference sequences to assign V, D and J gene segments. For a sequence to be retained, a match of at least six nucleotides was required to both a V gene segment and a J gene segment. Rearrangements were called productive when the CDR3 lacked stop codons and stayed in frame with V and J; all others were non-productive. Following IMGT convention, CDR3 was defined as the stretch from the second conserved V-encoded cysteine up to the conserved J-encoded phenylalanine. Sequences without an unambiguous match to a single V gene segment were excluded from the earlier analysis of a few hundred of the donors. An earlier analysis of fewer than 750 of the donors classified V segments as functional when productive rearrangements were above 56.7% and as segregating when the standard deviation between donors was above 5%. To diagnose cytomegalovirus status from the catalog of TCR beta chain sequences, a statistical classification framework was built. A later analysis assigned V and J genes by comparing TCR nucleotide sequences with IMGT/GENE-DB human TR gene sequences. In a later analysis, CDR3 sequences and most-parsimonious VDJ recombination scenarios were assigned using the TCRdist pipeline. In a later analysis, each TCR beta chain was defined by its CDR3 amino acid sequence together with its V-gene family, and reads without a unique V-gene family were excluded. In a later analysis, nearly 600 highly shared, low-generation-probability nucleotide sequences were removed to address suspected cross-contamination and a sequencing artifact. In a later analysis, a clonal expansion index was calculated for each public chain from normalized within-repertoire ranks of inferred template counts. Generation probabilities in a later analysis came from a VDJ recombination model fitted to out-of-frame rearrangements, and those results were checked against IGoR. Hypergeometric tests were used in a later analysis to score TCR-TCR, TCR-HLA and TCR-CMV co-occurrence, with a repertoire-size bias correction applied to the TCR pairs. In a later analysis, false discovery rates were estimated by permuting HLA or CMV assignments 20 times. In a later analysis, co-occurring TCRs were grouped using DBSCAN, and TCRdist sequence similarity was added for clustering within HLA-allele-positive subsets. Repertoires with fewer than 30,000 or more than 120,000 public chains, plus five repertoires with anomalous nucleotide sharing, were excluded from co-occurrence clustering. TCRdb carries this immuneACCESS record with in-frame sequences only. Its versions omit some clonotypes, under half of them owing to an unresolved V gene in the studies checked, with the rest unexplained. From that table come the V and J calls and clone size; the DNA was used to work out D and trimming. This sample has 150,000 to 200,000 clones in its table, and 82% of those were observed once. 1.7% of the sample is held by the ten biggest clonotypes.

V is shortened by 2 bases, J by 3 bases, and the region joining them spans 7 bases. Reading the germline V gene gives CDR1 SGHNT and CDR2 YENEEA. Spanning cysteine to phenylalanine, the CDR3 consists of 13 amino acids. The read is trimmed to its CDR3 DNA, 39 bases read in frame from base 1. The sequenced sample consisted of PBMCs. The receptor chain draws on TRBV11-3 and TRBJ2-5, with no confidently assigned D gene. The origin of this receptor is a woman younger than 30 in good health and CMV-seronegative. The CDR3 reads CASSLLPEETQYF. The bases are TGTGCCAGCAGCTTATTGCCGGAAGAGACCCAGTACTTC.